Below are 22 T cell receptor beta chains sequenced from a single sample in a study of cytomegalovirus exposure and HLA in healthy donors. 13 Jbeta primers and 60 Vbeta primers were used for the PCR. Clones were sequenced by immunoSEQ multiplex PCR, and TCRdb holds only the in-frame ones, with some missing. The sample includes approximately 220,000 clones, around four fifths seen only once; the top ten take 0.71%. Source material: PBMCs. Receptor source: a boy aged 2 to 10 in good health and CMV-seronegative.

Written as DNA, the CDR3 is TGTGCCAGTAGTATTTCCCTGGGCCCCCTTGGCACTGAAGCTTTCTTT. This sequence encodes CASSISLGPLGTEAFF. The rearrangement links TRBV19 to TRBJ1-1, with unresolved D. Trimming cost V 3 bases and J 4 bases, with 18 bases left between them. Looked up from germline, CDR1 is LNHDA and CDR2 is SQIVND (reference sequence). This CDR3 spans 16 amino acids.

CDR3 region: CASSLRPGVENEQFF. CDR3 DNA: TGTGCCAGCAGTTTACGGCCGGGTGTGGAAAATGAGCAGTTCTTC. The chain employs TRBV27 and TRBJ2-1, with D unresolved. Deletions cut 2 bases from V and 7 bases from J, with 15 bases between. CDR3 length: 15 amino acids. Germline V CDR1 and CDR2: MNHEY, SMNVEV (reference sequence).

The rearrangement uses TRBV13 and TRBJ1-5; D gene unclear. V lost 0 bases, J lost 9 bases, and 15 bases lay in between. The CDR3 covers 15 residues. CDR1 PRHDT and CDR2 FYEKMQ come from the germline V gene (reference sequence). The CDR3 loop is CASSLGGSPASPQHF. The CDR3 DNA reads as TGTGCCAGCAGCTTAGGGGGGAGCCCCGCTTCGCCCCAGCATTTT. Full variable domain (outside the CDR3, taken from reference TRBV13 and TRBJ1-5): AAGVIQSPRHLIKEKRETATLKCYPIPRHDTVYWYQQGPGQDPQFLISFYEKMQSDKGSIPDRFSAQQFSDYHSELNMSSLELGDSALYFCASSLGGSPASPQHFGDGTRLSIL.

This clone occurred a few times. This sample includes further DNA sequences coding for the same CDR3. In DNA, the CDR3 is TGTGCCAGCATCGGACAGGGCGCAGGCTACACCTTC. Its translation: CASIGQGAGYTF. V usage is TRBV6-5 and J usage is TRBJ1-2, with 8 positions matching TRBD1. V shed 7 bases, J shed 8 bases, and the junction held 6 bases outside the gene matches. This CDR3 is 12 amino acids long. Germline CDR1 is MNHEY and CDR2 is SVGAGI.

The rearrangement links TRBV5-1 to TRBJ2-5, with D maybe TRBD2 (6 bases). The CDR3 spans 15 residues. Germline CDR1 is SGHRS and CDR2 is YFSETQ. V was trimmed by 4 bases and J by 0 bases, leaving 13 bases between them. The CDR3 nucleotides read TGCGCCAGCAGCAAGACTAGGGATTACCAAGAGACCCAGTACTTC. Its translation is CASSKTRDYQETQYF.

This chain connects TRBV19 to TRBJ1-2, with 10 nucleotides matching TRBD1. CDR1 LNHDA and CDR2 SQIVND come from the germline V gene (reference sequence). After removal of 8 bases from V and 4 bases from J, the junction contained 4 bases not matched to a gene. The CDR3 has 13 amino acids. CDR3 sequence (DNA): TGTGCCAGTGGCCGGGACAGGGGCTATGGCTACACCTTC. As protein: CASGRDRGYGYTF.

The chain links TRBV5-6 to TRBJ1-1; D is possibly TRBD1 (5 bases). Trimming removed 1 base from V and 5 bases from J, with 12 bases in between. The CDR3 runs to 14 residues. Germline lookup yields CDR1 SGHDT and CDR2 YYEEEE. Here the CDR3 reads CASSLRGLRTEAFF. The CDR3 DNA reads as TGTGCCAGCAGCTTGAGGGGATTGAGGACTGAAGCTTTCTTT.

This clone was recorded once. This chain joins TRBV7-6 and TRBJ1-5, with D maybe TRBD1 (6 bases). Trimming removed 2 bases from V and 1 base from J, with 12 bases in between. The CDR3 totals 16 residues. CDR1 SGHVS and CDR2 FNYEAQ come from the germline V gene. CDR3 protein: CASSLWSRGSNQPQHF. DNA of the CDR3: TGTGCCAGCAGCTTATGGTCCAGGGGAAGCAATCAGCCCCAGCATTTT.

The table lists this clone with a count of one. CDR3 region: CASSLGLAGGEETQYF. In DNA, the CDR3 is TGTGCCAGCTCCCTCGGACTAGCGGGGGGGGAAGAGACCCAGTACTTC. This sequence joins TRBV18 and TRBJ2-5, with 15 bases lining up with TRBD2. The CDR3 loop spans 16 amino acids. Germline V gene data show CDR1 as KGHSH and CDR2 as LQKENI. The junction had 5 bases not matched to a gene; V was cut back by 6 bases and J by 3 bases.

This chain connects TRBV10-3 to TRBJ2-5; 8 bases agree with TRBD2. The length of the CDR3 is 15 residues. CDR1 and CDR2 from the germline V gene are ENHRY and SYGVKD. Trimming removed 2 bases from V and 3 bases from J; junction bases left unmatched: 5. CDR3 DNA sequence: TGTGCCATCAGTGAGGCCGGGGGGGTAGAAGAGACCCAGTACTTC. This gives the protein CAISEAGGVEETQYF.

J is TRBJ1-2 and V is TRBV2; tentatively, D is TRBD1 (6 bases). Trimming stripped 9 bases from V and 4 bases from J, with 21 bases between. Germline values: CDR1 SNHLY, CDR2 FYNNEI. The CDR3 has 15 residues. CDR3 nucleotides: TGTGCCAGTCTACAGGGAATTACTGCCCCCTATGGCTACACCTTC. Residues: CASLQGITAPYGYTF.

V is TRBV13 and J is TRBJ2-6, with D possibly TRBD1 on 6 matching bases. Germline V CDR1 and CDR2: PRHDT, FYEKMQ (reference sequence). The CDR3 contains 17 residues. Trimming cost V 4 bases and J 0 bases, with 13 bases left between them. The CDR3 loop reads CASSSPGQLSGANVLTF. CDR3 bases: TGTGCCAGCAGCTCACCCGGACAGCTCTCTGGGGCCAACGTCCTGACTTTC. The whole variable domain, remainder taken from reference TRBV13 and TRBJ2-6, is AAGVIQSPRHLIKEKRETATLKCYPIPRHDTVYWYQQGPGQDPQFLISFYEKMQSDKGSIPDRFSAQQFSDYHSELNMSSLELGDSALYFCASSSPGQLSGANVLTFGAGSRLTVL.

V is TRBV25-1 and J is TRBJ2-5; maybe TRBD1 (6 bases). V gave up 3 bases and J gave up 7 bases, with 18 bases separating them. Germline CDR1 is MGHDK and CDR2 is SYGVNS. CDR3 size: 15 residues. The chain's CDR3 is CASSEPGRTRGTQYF. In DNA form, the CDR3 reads TGTGCCAGCAGTGAGCCGGGAAGAACCAGGGGGACCCAGTACTTC.

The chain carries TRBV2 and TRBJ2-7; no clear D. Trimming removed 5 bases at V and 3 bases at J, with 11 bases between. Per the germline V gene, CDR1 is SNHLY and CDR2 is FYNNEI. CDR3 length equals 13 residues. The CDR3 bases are TGTGCCAGCAGTAGAGAAAGTGACTACGAGCAGTACTTC. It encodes CASSRESDYEQYF. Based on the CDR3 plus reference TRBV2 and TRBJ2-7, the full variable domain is EPEVTQTPSHQVTQMGQEVILRCVPISNHLYFYWYRQILGQKVEFLVSFYNNEISEKSEIFDDQFSVERPDGSNFTLKIRSTKLEDSAMYFCASSRESDYEQYFGPGTRLTVT.

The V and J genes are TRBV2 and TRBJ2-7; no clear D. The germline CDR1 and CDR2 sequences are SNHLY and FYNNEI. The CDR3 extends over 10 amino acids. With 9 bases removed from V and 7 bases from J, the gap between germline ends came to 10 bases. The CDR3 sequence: CASEEREQYF. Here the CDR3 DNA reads TGTGCCAGTGAGGAAAGGGAGCAGTACTTC.

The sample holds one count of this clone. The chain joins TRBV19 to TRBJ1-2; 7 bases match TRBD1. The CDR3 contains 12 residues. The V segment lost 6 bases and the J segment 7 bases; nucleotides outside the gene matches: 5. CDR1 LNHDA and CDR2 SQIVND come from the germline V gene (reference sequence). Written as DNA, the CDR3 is TGTGCCAGTAGACGGGGACAGTCTGGCTACACCTTC. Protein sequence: CASRRGQSGYTF.

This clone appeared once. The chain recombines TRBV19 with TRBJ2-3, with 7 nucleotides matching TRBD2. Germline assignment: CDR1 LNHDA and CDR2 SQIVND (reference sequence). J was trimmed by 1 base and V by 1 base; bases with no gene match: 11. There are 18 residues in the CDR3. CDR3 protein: CASSIVVMRAGGTDTQYF. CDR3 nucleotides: TGTGCCAGTAGTATAGTCGTTATGCGGGCGGGAGGCACAGATACGCAGTATTTT.

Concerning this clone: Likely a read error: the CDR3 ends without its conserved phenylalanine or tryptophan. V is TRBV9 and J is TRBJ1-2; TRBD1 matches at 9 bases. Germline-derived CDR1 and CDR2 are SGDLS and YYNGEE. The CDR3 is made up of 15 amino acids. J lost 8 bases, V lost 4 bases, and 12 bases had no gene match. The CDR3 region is CASSSITGQGRGYTV. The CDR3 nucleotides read TGTGCCAGCAGCTCTATAACGGGACAGGGAAGAGGCTACACCGTC.

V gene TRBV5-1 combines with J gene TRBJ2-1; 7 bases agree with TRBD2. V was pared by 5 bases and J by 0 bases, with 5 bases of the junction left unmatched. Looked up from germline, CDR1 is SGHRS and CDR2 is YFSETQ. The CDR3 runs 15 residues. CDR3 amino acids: CASRESGVSYNEQFF. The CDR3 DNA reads TGCGCCAGCAGAGAGAGCGGGGTCTCCTACAATGAGCAGTTCTTC.

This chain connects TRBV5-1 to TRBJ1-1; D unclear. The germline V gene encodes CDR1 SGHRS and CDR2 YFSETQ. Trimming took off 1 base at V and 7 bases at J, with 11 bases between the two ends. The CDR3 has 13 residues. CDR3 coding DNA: TGCGCCAGCAGCTTGACATCGCGGGGTGAAGCTTTCTTT. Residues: CASSLTSRGEAFF.

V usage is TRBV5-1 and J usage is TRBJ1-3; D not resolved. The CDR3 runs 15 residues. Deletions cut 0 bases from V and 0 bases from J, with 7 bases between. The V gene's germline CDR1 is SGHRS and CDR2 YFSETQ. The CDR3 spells CASSLDGISGNTIYF. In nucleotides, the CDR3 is TGCGCCAGCAGCTTGGACGGGATCTCTGGAAACACCATATATTTT. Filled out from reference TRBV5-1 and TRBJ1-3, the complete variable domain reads KAGVTQTPRYLIKTRGQQVTLSCSPISGHRSVSWYQQTPGQGLQFLFEYFSETQRNKGNFPGRFSGRQFSNSRSEMNVSTLELGDSALYLCASSLDGISGNTIYFGEGSWLTVV.

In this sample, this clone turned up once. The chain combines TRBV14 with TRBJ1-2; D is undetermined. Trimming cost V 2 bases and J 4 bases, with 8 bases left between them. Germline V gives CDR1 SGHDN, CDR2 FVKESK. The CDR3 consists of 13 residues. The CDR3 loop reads CASSQQARYGYTF. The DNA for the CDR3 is TGTGCCAGCAGCCAACAGGCCCGCTATGGCTACACCTTC.